This T cell receptor (beta chain) was identified in a study of T cells after yellow fever vaccination. Study overall: Memory subsets EM, EMRA, CM and Tscm were separated by sorting based on CD3, CD45RA, CCR7 and CD95. Preparing low-cell-number fractions relied on SMART-Seq v4 Ultra Low Input. General study findings and limits: Sorted memory subsets on day 0 showed almost all vaccine-responding clonotypes to be undetectable.

The sample holds a few counts of this clonotype. A process of 5'RACE template switching, which added a universal primer site and UMIs, was used to make TCR cDNA. In TCRdb, the 5' RACE reads were re-called with MiXCR into one record per CDR3 protein. There are 25,000 to 35,000 distinct CDR3 sequences in the sample; roughly 6.1% occur only once, and around 25% lies in the top ten. The ends lost 6 bases at V and 8 bases at J; junction bases unmatched: 9. The CDR3 spans 13 residues. This TCR was sampled from a man aged 25 to 40 who received the YFV17D yellow fever vaccine. The chain recombines TRBV12-3 or TRBV12-4 with TRBJ1-2, with TRBD1 identical over 7 bases. The sample here was PBMCs, either bulk or a sorted T-cell subset (CD4+, CD8+, memory, or dextramer-sorted; not recorded which), taken on the day of the yellow fever booster vaccination. The CDR3 DNA follows: TGTGCCAGCAGCTCCACAGGGGCATCCGGCTACACCTTC. Amino acids: CASSSTGASGYTF.